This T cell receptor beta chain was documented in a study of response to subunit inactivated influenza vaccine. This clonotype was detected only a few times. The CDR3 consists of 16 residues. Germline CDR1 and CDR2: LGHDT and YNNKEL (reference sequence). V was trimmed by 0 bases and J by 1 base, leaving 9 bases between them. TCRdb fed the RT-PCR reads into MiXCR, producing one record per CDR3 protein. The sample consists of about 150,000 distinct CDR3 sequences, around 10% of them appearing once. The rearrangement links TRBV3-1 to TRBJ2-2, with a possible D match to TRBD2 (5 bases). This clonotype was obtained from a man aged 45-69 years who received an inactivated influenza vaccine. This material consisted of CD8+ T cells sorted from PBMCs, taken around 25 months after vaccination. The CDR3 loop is CASSQEAGWNTGELFF. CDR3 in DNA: TGTGCCAGCAGCCAAGAGGCGGGTTGGAACACCGGGGAGCTGTTTTTT. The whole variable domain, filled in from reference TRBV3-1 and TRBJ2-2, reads DTAVSQTPKYLVTQMGNDKSIKCEQNLGHDTMYWYKQDSKKFLKIMFSYNNKELIINETVPNRFSPKSPDKAHLNLHINSLELGDSAVYFCASSQEAGWNTGELFFGEGSRLTVL.